Listed here are 17 T cell receptor beta chains from one sample, sequenced in a study of blood T cell repertoires in COVID-19. Repertoires were generated with immunoSEQ multiplex PCR, while TCRdb's copy carries only in-frame clones and drops some. The sample lists 250,000 to 300,000 clones; roughly 93% were seen once. The specimen sequenced was PBMCs or T cells enriched from blood (not recorded which). These receptor sequences come from a woman aged 40 to 50 with acute COVID-19.

Only one count was recorded for this clone. This chain joins TRBV2 and TRBJ1-5; 9 positions agree with TRBD1. Losses at the gene ends were 6 bases for V and 1 base for J; bases not matched to a gene: 7. Germline CDR1 is SNHLY and CDR2 is FYNNEI. The CDR3 is 16 amino acids. The CDR3 loop is CASRARTGVSNQPQHF. CDR3 nucleotides: TGTGCCAGCAGAGCAAGGACAGGGGTCAGCAATCAGCCCCAGCATTTT. Full variable domain (rest looked up from reference TRBV2 and TRBJ1-5): EPEVTQTPSHQVTQMGQEVILRCVPISNHLYFYWYRQILGQKVEFLVSFYNNEISEKSEIFDDQFSVERPDGSNFTLKIRSTKLEDSAMYFCASRARTGVSNQPQHFGDGTRLSIL.

This clone was picked up a small number of times. The chain joins TRBV19 to TRBJ1-5; the D gene is possibly TRBD1 (5 bases). Per the germline V gene, CDR1 is LNHDA and CDR2 is SQIVND (reference sequence). The CDR3 is 14 amino acids. V was trimmed by 4 bases and J by 8 bases, leaving 15 bases between them. CDR3 sequence reads: CASSTPRVREPQHF. The DNA of the CDR3 is TGTGCCAGTAGTACGCCCAGGGTCCGGGAGCCCCAGCATTTT.

The chain joins TRBV3-1 (or the pseudogene TRBV3-2) to TRBJ2-7; 11 nucleotides match TRBD2. With V trimmed by 6 bases and J by 8 bases, 9 bases remained unmatched. This CDR3 comprises 14 residues. The V gene's germline CDR1 is LGHDT and CDR2 YNNKEL (reference sequence). The CDR3 loop is CASRGLAVESKQYF. CDR3 DNA sequence: TGTGCCAGCAGGGGACTAGCGGTAGAGAGCAAGCAGTACTTC.

V and J are TRBV2 and TRBJ2-2; TRBD1 agrees at 10 bases. V gave up 6 bases and J gave up 8 bases; unmatched junction bases: 12. The CDR3 contains 16 residues. The V gene's germline CDR1 is SNHLY and CDR2 FYNNEI. The CDR3 DNA reads TGTGCCAGCAGGGCCGGGACAGGGGTCTCAAGGGGGGAGCTGTTTTTT. This sequence encodes CASRAGTGVSRGELFF.

V is TRBV7-9 and J is TRBJ2-3; 12 bases fit TRBD2. Trimming cost V 6 bases and J 5 bases; bases outside gene matches: 9. The CDR3 sequence is 16 residues long. The germline V gene encodes CDR1 SEHNR and CDR2 FQNEAQ (reference sequence). The CDR3 nucleotides read TGTGCCAGCAGTCCCCTAGCGGGAGGGCCGATAGATACGCAGTATTTT. As protein: CASSPLAGGPIDTQYF.

This chain joins TRBV19 and TRBJ1-2; 7 bases align to TRBD1. The CDR3 extends over 13 amino acids. Trimming at V came to 3 bases and at J to 4 bases, leaving 2 bases not matched to a gene. Germline CDR1 is LNHDA and CDR2 is SQIVND (reference sequence). In nucleotides, the CDR3 is TGTGCCAGTAGTATCCGACAGGGCTATGGCTACACCTTC. Translated: CASSIRQGYGYTF.

This clone was observed a few times. This chain connects TRBV29-1 to TRBJ2-7; D is unclear. The CDR3 is made up of 13 amino acids. Germline-derived CDR1 and CDR2 are SQVTM and ANQGSEA. With 4 bases removed from V and 2 bases from J, the gap between germline ends came to 12 bases. CDR3 sequence: CSVAPGAAYEQYF. CDR3 in DNA: TGCAGCGTTGCCCCCGGTGCCGCCTACGAGCAGTACTTC.

The chain is built from TRBV3-1 (or the pseudogene TRBV3-2) and TRBJ2-1, with 9 bases that match TRBD2. This CDR3 region has 19 residues. Germline V gene sequence: CDR1 LGHDT, CDR2 YNNKEL (reference sequence). Unmatched junction bases numbered 11, after V lost 2 bases and J lost 0 bases. CDR3 DNA: TGTGCCAGCAGCCAACCAGGGAGGTGGCGGGGGGGCTCCTACAATGAGCAGTTCTTC. It specifies CASSQPGRWRGGSYNEQFF.

This chain joins TRBV19 and TRBJ1-5; D remains ambiguous. Germline-derived CDR1 and CDR2 are LNHDA and SQIVND (reference sequence). Trimming shortened V by 8 bases and J by 5 bases, and 10 bases separated the two germline ends. CDR3 length: 12 residues. The CDR3 bases are TGTGCCAGTGCGGGGTTGGATCAGCCCCAGCATTTT. Protein: CASAGLDQPQHF. Complete variable domain (other parts from reference TRBV19 and TRBJ1-5): DGGITQSPKYLFRKEGQNVTLSCEQNLNHDAMYWYRQDPGQGLRLIYYSQIVNDFQKGDIAEGYSVSREKKESFPLTVTSAQKNPTAFYLCASAGLDQPQHFGDGTRLSIL.

V and J are TRBV5-1 and TRBJ2-3, with 7 positions matching TRBD1. Germline-derived CDR1 and CDR2 are SGHRS and YFSETQ. The length of the CDR3 is 15 residues. V lost 4 bases and J lost 2; bases outside the gene matches: 7. The chain's CDR3 is CASSLGQASTDTQYF. CDR3 in DNA: TGCGCCAGCAGCCTCGGACAGGCCTCCACAGATACGCAGTATTTT.

This clone appeared once. This chain joins TRBV4-3 and TRBJ1-1; possible D gene TRBD1, 5 bases. The CDR3 consists of 15 residues. Germline assignment: CDR1 LGHNA and CDR2 YSLEER. V shed 0 bases and J shed 8 bases, with 16 bases lying between them. In DNA form, the CDR3 reads TGCGCCAGCAGCCAAGATCGGGCAGGGTACTCCGAAGCTTTCTTT. Residues: CASSQDRAGYSEAFF.

V usage is TRBV27 and J usage is TRBJ2-1; the D is unclear. Germline CDR1 MNHEY, CDR2 SMNVEV (reference sequence). There are 17 residues in the CDR3. V lost 5 bases and J 0 bases, leaving 17 bases between the germline ends. The DNA for the CDR3 is TGTGCCAGCAGTCCCCTCATAGCCCTTAGCTCCTACAATGAGCAGTTCTTC. Its translation: CASSPLIALSSYNEQFF.

The chain carries TRBV5-5 and TRBJ2-7; no reliable D call. This CDR3 has 14 residues. With 4 bases removed from V and 6 bases from J, the gap between germline ends came to 17 bases. Germline-derived CDR1 and CDR2 are SGHKS and YYEKEE (reference sequence). CDR3 amino acids: CASSPQTRLAEQYF. The CDR3 DNA reads TGTGCCAGCAGCCCCCAGACACGGCTCGCCGAGCAGTACTTC.

This clone has a single count. This chain links TRBV19 with TRBJ1-2; D remains unclear. The CDR3 totals 14 residues. Germline values: CDR1 LNHDA, CDR2 SQIVND (reference sequence). The V gene lost 1 base and the J gene lost 4 bases, with 10 bases spanning the gap. CDR3 amino acids: CASSIVGGGYGYTF. The DNA for the CDR3 is TGTGCCAGTAGTATAGTGGGAGGTGGCTATGGCTACACCTTC.

The rearrangement uses TRBV6-2 or TRBV6-3 and TRBJ1-2, with 7 positions matching TRBD1. With 4 bases clipped from V and 2 bases from J, the junction kept 7 bases outside the gene matches. Germline V lookup: CDR1 MNHEY, CDR2 SVGEGT. The CDR3 is 15 amino acids. As DNA, the CDR3 is TGTGCCAGCAGTTTCGTGCCGGGACAGAACTATGGCTACACCTTC. This encodes CASSFVPGQNYGYTF.

The CDR3 is CASSSLTGQGFYQPQHF. CDR3 DNA: TGTGCCAGCAGTTCCCTAACGGGACAGGGGTTCTATCAGCCCCAGCATTTT. This rearrangement joins TRBV28 to TRBJ1-5; 10 nucleotides align to TRBD1. CDR1 is MDHEN and CDR2 is SYDVKM in the germline V gene. The CDR3 contains 17 residues. Germline trimming cut 4 bases from V and 5 bases from J; bases unmatched to any gene: 11.

This chain joins TRBV27 and TRBJ2-1; 10 nucleotides line up with TRBD2. Unmatched junction bases numbered 4, after V lost 5 bases and J lost 3 bases. The CDR3 is 15 residues long. Germline V gives CDR1 MNHEY, CDR2 SMNVEV (reference sequence). The CDR3 spells CASSTAGGLYNEQFF. The CDR3 region has the DNA TGTGCCAGCAGTACAGCGGGGGGGCTCTACAATGAGCAGTTCTTC.